This record concerns one T cell receptor beta chain sequence. The data were taken from a study of cytomegalovirus exposure and HLA in healthy donors. The germline CDR1 and CDR2 sequences are SEHNR and FQNEAQ (reference sequence). This CDR3 contains 14 residues. The V gene lost 1 base and the J gene lost 6 bases, with 12 bases spanning the gap. The PCR had 60 Vbeta and 13 Jbeta primers. Using immunoSEQ multiplex PCR, the repertoire was profiled, and TCRdb retains in-frame clones only, with some absent. The repertoire has about 130,000 clones, around 83% of them found once; the top ten carry 3%. The sequenced sample consisted of PBMCs. The rearrangement uses TRBV7-9 and TRBJ1-1, with D possibly TRBD1 on 6 matching bases. The sequence came from a woman aged 18-30 years in good health and CMV-seropositive. The CDR3 region has the DNA TGTGCCAGCAGCTTAGTGACCCAGGGGTCTGAAGCTTTCTTT. Translating it yields CASSLVTQGSEAFF.